These 21 T cell receptor beta chains share one sample of origin, sequenced in a study of blood T cell repertoires in COVID-19. TCRdb keeps only in-frame clones here, not all; method: immunoSEQ multiplex PCR. In the table there are around 87,000 clones, roughly 88% of which are singletons. The sequenced material came from peripheral blood. These receptors were taken from a human donor with active COVID-19. The donor label of this sample is uncertain.

This chain links TRBV6-5 with TRBJ1-2; 7 bases are a match to TRBD1. J gave up 7 bases and V 6 bases, and 5 bases lay outside the gene matches. This CDR3 comprises 12 residues. Germline V gene sequence: CDR1 MNHEY, CDR2 SVGAGI. The CDR3 sequence: CASSYRGGGYTF. CDR3 DNA: TGTGCCAGCAGCTACAGGGGCGGTGGCTACACCTTC.

The chain has TRBV27 and TRBJ2-7, with D perhaps matching TRBD1 (7 bases). From germline, CDR1 is MNHEY and CDR2 SMNVEV (reference sequence). The CDR3 contains 14 residues. With 7 bases removed from V and 0 bases from J, the gap between germline ends came to 13 bases. The CDR3: CASTPRGDSYEQYF. The CDR3 nucleotides are TGTGCCAGCACCCCCAGGGGGGACTCCTACGAGCAGTACTTC.

CDR3 in DNA: TGTGCCAGCGGAACGCGACAGGGGACGAACACTGAAGCTTTCTTT. This encodes CASGTRQGTNTEAFF. The gene calls are TRBV7-2 and TRBJ1-1; 8 bases are shared with TRBD1. CDR1 SGHTA and CDR2 FQGNSA come from the germline V gene. There are 15 residues in the CDR3. Losses at the gene ends were 8 bases for V and 1 base for J; bases not matched to a gene: 9.

The V call is TRBV2, the J call TRBJ1-1, with a weak D call TRBD1 (5 bases). V lost 5 bases, J lost 4 bases, and 11 bases lay in between. CDR1 is SNHLY, CDR2 FYNNEI, per germline. This CDR3 has 13 amino acids. This chain's CDR3 is CASSQLGGTEAFF. CDR3 in DNA: TGTGCCAGCAGTCAACTCGGGGGCACTGAAGCTTTCTTT.

The rearrangement uses TRBV6-2 or TRBV6-3 and TRBJ1-2; D gene ambiguous. Germline values: CDR1 MNHEY, CDR2 SVGEGT. CDR3 length: 15 amino acids. V was shortened by 5 bases and J by 6 bases, with 19 bases between the two germline ends. CDR3 sequence: CASSDVPEGRDGYTF. Here the CDR3 DNA reads TGTGCCAGCAGTGACGTGCCCGAGGGTCGGGATGGCTACACCTTC.

This clone turned up a few times. This chain uses TRBV27 with TRBJ2-1; TRBD1 agrees at 8 bases. CDR3 length: 14 amino acids. The germline V gene encodes CDR1 MNHEY and CDR2 SMNVEV (reference sequence). Germline trimming cut 6 bases from V and 4 bases from J; bases unmatched to any gene: 5. The DNA for the CDR3 is TGTGCCAGCAGCGACAGGGGAAAATACAATGAGCAGTTCTTC. Translating it yields CASSDRGKYNEQFF.

The chain joins TRBV6-1 to TRBJ2-1, with D possibly being TRBD1 (6 bases). Germline assignment: CDR1 MNHNS and CDR2 SASEGT. Between the trimmed V and J ends, which lost 3 bases and 7 bases, there was a span of 13 bases. This CDR3 has 14 amino acids. CDR3 region: CASSDRGRLNEQFF. The CDR3 DNA sequence: TGTGCCAGCAGTGACAGGGGTCGCCTGAATGAGCAGTTCTTC.

The chain uses TRBV7-9 and TRBJ2-1; 9 nucleotides align to TRBD2. Per the germline V gene, CDR1 is SEHNR and CDR2 is FQNEAQ (reference sequence). J lost 5 bases, V lost 3 bases, and 5 bases had no gene match. The CDR3 length is 15 residues. CDR3 sequence reads: CASSFSGGVNNEQFF. The CDR3 DNA reads as TGTGCCAGCAGCTTTAGCGGGGGAGTTAACAATGAGCAGTTCTTC.

In its sample, this clone ranks as medium-sized. This rearrangement joins TRBV3-1 (or the pseudogene TRBV3-2) to TRBJ2-1, with 7 bases fitting TRBD2. Per germline, CDR1 LGHDT and CDR2 YNNKEL (reference sequence). The CDR3 spans 18 residues. J was trimmed by 5 bases and V by 2 bases; bases with no gene match: 15. The CDR3 loop is CASSQNGLAELTNNEQFF. CDR3 nucleotides: TGTGCCAGCAGCCAAAATGGGCTAGCGGAGCTTACCAACAATGAGCAGTTCTTC.

The chain links TRBV12-5 to TRBJ1-1; D gene ambiguous. The length of the CDR3 is 16 residues. Germline CDR1 and CDR2: LGHNT and FRNRAP. The V and J ends lost 7 bases and 3 bases respectively, with 21 bases between them. CDR3 region: CASALLGWSADTEAFF. In DNA form, the CDR3 reads TGTGCTAGTGCCCTCCTAGGCTGGTCGGCGGACACTGAAGCTTTCTTT.

This clone was detected a few times. The chain couples TRBV7-2 to TRBJ1-1; unclear D gene. The CDR3 length is 13 residues. Per the germline V gene, CDR1 is SGHTA and CDR2 is FQGNSA. The V end lost 5 bases, the J end lost 2 bases, and 9 bases lay between the germline ends. Written as DNA, the CDR3 is TGTGCCAGCAGCACCAAGAGAAACACTGAAGCTTTCTTT. Amino acids: CASSTKRNTEAFF.

V usage is TRBV5-1 and J usage is TRBJ2-1; D is perhaps TRBD1 (6 bases). The CDR3 runs to 17 residues. CDR1 and CDR2 from the germline V gene are SGHRS and YFSETQ. V was clipped by 2 bases and J by 7 bases, with 22 bases between them. In DNA, the CDR3 is TGCGCCAGCAGCTTTGGTTTCTTGCCAGGGGCAGGAAATGAGCAGTTCTTC. Translation: CASSFGFLPGAGNEQFF.

V and J are TRBV9 and TRBJ2-5, with 9 bases matching TRBD2. There are 15 residues in the CDR3. Germline V CDR1 and CDR2: SGDLS, YYNGEE. Losses at the gene ends were 0 bases for V and 5 bases for J; bases not matched to a gene: 5. The CDR3 here is CASSVGGLARETQYF. CDR3 nucleotides: TGTGCCAGCAGCGTAGGGGGACTAGCACGGGAGACCCAGTACTTC.

CDR3 coding DNA: TGTGCCAGTAGTCCCGGGACAGCCCCTGAAAAACTGTTTTTT. The encoded protein is CASSPGTAPEKLFF. The chain employs TRBV19 and TRBJ1-4; 7 bases line up with TRBD1. The CDR3 loop spans 14 amino acids. Per germline, CDR1 LNHDA and CDR2 SQIVND (reference sequence). After removal of 5 bases from V and 7 bases from J, the junction contained 7 bases not matched to a gene.

The chain uses TRBV5-1 and TRBJ2-3; 7 nucleotides agree with TRBD2. There are 17 residues in the CDR3. Germline CDR1 is SGHRS and CDR2 is YFSETQ. Germline trimming cut 4 bases from V and 2 bases from J; bases unmatched to any gene: 13. DNA for the CDR3: TGCGCCAGCAGCCCAAATGTGGCGGGGGTGATCACAGATACGCAGTATTTT. Protein product: CASSPNVAGVITDTQYF.

Only one count was recorded for this clone. The V gene is TRBV11-3, the J gene TRBJ2-3, with a weak D call TRBD1 (6 bases). The V end was cut by 5 bases, the J end by 2 bases, with 11 bases between. Germline CDR1 is SGHNT and CDR2 is YENEEA. The CDR3 runs to 14 residues. The DNA of the CDR3 is TGTGCCAGCAGCCATGACAGGCACACAGATACGCAGTATTTT. Its protein is CASSHDRHTDTQYF.

The count of this clone is one. This sequence joins TRBV27 and TRBJ2-3, with 9 bases lining up with TRBD2. Looked up from germline, CDR1 is MNHEY and CDR2 is SMNVEV (reference sequence). V dropped 0 bases and J dropped 1; count of bases not matched to a gene: 14. The CDR3 spans 20 residues. CDR3 protein: CASSLSLAGLIGLGTDTQYF. The CDR3 DNA reads TGTGCCAGCAGTTTATCTCTAGCGGGGCTTATTGGGCTTGGCACAGATACGCAGTATTTT.

The chain recombines TRBV9 with TRBJ2-7; D call uncertain. Trimming stripped 0 bases from V and 0 bases from J, with 10 bases between. The CDR3 length is 15 residues. The germline gives CDR1 SGDLS, CDR2 YYNGEE. The CDR3 is CASSVDSHSSYEQYF. The CDR3 bases are TGTGCCAGCAGCGTAGACAGCCATAGCTCCTACGAGCAGTACTTC. Based on the CDR3 plus reference TRBV9 and TRBJ2-7, the full variable domain is DSGVTQTPKHLITATGQRVTLRCSPRSGDLSVYWYQQSLDQGLQFLIQYYNGEERAKGNILERFSAQQFPDLHSELNLSSLELGDSALYFCASSVDSHSSYEQYFGPGTRLTVT.

This clone came up once. The chain joins TRBV5-1 to TRBJ1-4; 8 bases agree with TRBD1. The CDR3 has 14 residues. Trimming removed 4 bases from V and 5 bases from J; junction bases left unmatched: 4. CDR1 SGHRS and CDR2 YFSETQ come from the germline V gene. CDR3 amino acids: CASSPDRDNEKLFF. DNA of the CDR3: TGCGCCAGCAGCCCGGACAGGGACAATGAAAAACTGTTTTTT.

The chain has TRBV10-1 and TRBJ1-1; possibly TRBD1 for D (5 bases). The CDR3 contains 13 residues. Germline V lookup: CDR1 WNHNN, CDR2 SYGVQD (reference sequence). Trimming removed 7 bases from V and 0 bases from J, with 9 bases in between. In DNA, the CDR3 is TGCGCCAGCACCAGGGCTATGAACACTGAAGCTTTCTTT. As protein: CASTRAMNTEAFF.

Written as DNA, the CDR3 is TGTGCCAGCAGCGTAGCTACGGGACAGGGATGGGAAAAACTGTTTTTT. Translated: CASSVATGQGWEKLFF. This chain joins TRBV9 and TRBJ1-4; 9 positions match TRBD1. The CDR3 runs to 16 residues. Germline CDR1 is SGDLS and CDR2 is YYNGEE. V gave up 0 bases and J gave up 8 bases; unmatched junction bases: 8. Full variable domain (rest looked up from reference TRBV9 and TRBJ1-4): DSGVTQTPKHLITATGQRVTLRCSPRSGDLSVYWYQQSLDQGLQFLIQYYNGEERAKGNILERFSAQQFPDLHSELNLSSLELGDSALYFCASSVATGQGWEKLFFGSGTQLSVL.